This TCR beta chain was observed in a study of shared clonotypes between healthy human individuals. Study at large: Two women and a few men aged 18 to 49 served as donors. Whole-study findings and limits: In the sorted subsets, rarefaction showed sequencing was incomplete despite large depth.

This clone was seen just once. The antigen remains unidentified. The germline V and J ends were trimmed by 4 bases and 3 bases, with 16 bases remaining between them. This CDR3 contains 16 residues. Germline CDR1 reads MGHRA; CDR2 reads YSYEKL. Researchers divided each subset's genomic DNA evenly across several immunoSEQ plates. Assay used: immunoSEQ multiplex PCR; TCRdb lists only in-frame clones, some missing. Among more than 1.2 million clones, 97% to 99% were seen once, and the ten largest hold around 0.33%. V usage is TRBV4-1 and J usage is TRBJ1-5, with a possible D match to TRBD1 (6 bases). Material for sequencing was naive CD4+ T cells sorted from blood. The subset is: CD45RA+ positively selected. The sequence came from a man in his thirties or forties in good health. CDR3 sequence: CASSLKLGGYNQPQHF. The CDR3 region has the DNA TGCGCCAGCAGCCTCAAGTTAGGGGGTTACAATCAGCCCCAGCATTTT.